The 17 T cell receptor beta chains given below trace back to one sample, sequenced in a study of T cell repertoires in cytomegalovirus infection. TCRdb re-called the reads through MiXCR, storing one row per CDR3 protein. The table includes some 280,000 distinct CDR3 sequences, roughly 13% detected once. Material: PBMCs. The origin of the receptors is a human donor in good health (CMV status not recorded). Some clones in this sample may be carry-over from other donors' samples.

This clonotype was picked up many times. The chain links TRBV14 to TRBJ1-1; D unresolved. This CDR3 region has 14 residues. Trimming took 2 bases from V and 7 from J, leaving 14 bases between them. The germline V gene has CDR1 SGHDN and CDR2 FVKESK. The CDR3 coding sequence is TGTGCCAGCAGCCAACTAATAGGACCGTTTGAAGCTTTCTTT. Translating gives CASSQLIGPFEAFF.

This clonotype was found a few times. The chain links TRBV29-1 to TRBJ1-2; no clear D gene. This CDR3 spans 11 amino acids. Trimming shortened V by 5 bases and J by 8 bases, and 12 bases separated the two germline ends. The germline gives CDR1 SQVTM, CDR2 ANQGSEA. The DNA for the CDR3 is TGCAGCGTTCGGGTAGGAGGGGGCTACACCTTC. Protein: CSVRVGGGYTF.

This chain uses TRBV20-1 with TRBJ2-1; D remains ambiguous. Germline V gene data show CDR1 as DFQATT and CDR2 as SNEGSKA (reference sequence). V gave up 2 bases and J gave up 6 bases, with 14 bases separating them. The CDR3 covers 14 residues. The CDR3 DNA reads as TGCAGTGCTAGACGGATAGGTCCGGGCAATGAGCAGTTCTTC. Protein: CSARRIGPGNEQFF.

This clonotype has only a few counts. V gene TRBV28 combines with J gene TRBJ2-7; no clear D. The CDR3 has 18 residues. V was shortened by 5 bases and J by 2 bases, with 25 bases between the two germline ends. Germline CDR1 is MDHEN and CDR2 is SYDVKM. The CDR3 region is CASSPPSPPGRRPYEQYF. In DNA, the CDR3 is TGTGCCAGCAGTCCCCCCTCGCCTCCTGGGCGGCGCCCCTACGAGCAGTACTTC.

Ten or more counts support this clonotype. The gene calls are TRBV7-2 and TRBJ2-1; the match to TRBD1 covers 7 bases. Germline lookup yields CDR1 SGHTA and CDR2 FQGNSA. V trimming: 5 bases; J trimming: 12 bases; junction bases outside the gene matches: 10. The CDR3 contains 13 residues. The CDR3 nucleotides read TGTGCCAGCAGCCCGGGACAGCGACAAGGGCAGTTCTTC. The encoded protein is CASSPGQRQGQFF.

There are a few counts of this clonotype. V is TRBV10-3 and J is TRBJ1-4, with a weak D call TRBD1 (5 bases). V was clipped by 7 bases and J by 0 bases, with 12 bases between them. Germline V gives CDR1 ENHRY, CDR2 SYGVKD. The CDR3 extends over 15 amino acids. The CDR3 DNA follows: TGTGCCATCAAGGAAGACAGCCCAACTAATGAAAAACTGTTTTTT. Translation gives CAIKEDSPTNEKLFF.

This clonotype was seen many times. The DNA for the CDR3 is TGTGCCAGCAGCTTAGCGCCCGGGACGGTGACCTACGAGCAGTACTTC. This translates into CASSLAPGTVTYEQYF. The chain recombines TRBV7-6 with TRBJ2-7; D might be TRBD1 or TRBD2, each matching 5 bases. Per germline, CDR1 SGHVS and CDR2 FNYEAQ. The V gene lost 0 bases and the J gene lost 2 bases, with 14 bases spanning the gap. This CDR3 has 16 amino acids.

V usage is TRBV15 and J usage is TRBJ2-5, with D unclear. The CDR3 length is 15 residues. The germline CDR1 and CDR2 sequences are LNHNV and YYDKDF (reference sequence). The ends were cut back, 5 bases at V and 5 bases at J, with 18 bases in the middle. The CDR3 nucleotides read TGTGCCACCAGCCCTCGAAGGAGACCCGGCGAGACCCAGTACTTC. The encoded protein is CATSPRRRPGETQYF.

The V and J genes are TRBV29-1 and TRBJ2-7; TRBD1 might be the D (5 bases). CDR1 and CDR2 (germline): SQVTM, ANQGSEA. The V end was cut by 0 bases, the J end by 5 bases, with 8 bases between. The CDR3 is made up of 12 amino acids. CDR3 amino acids: CSVEDQGDEQYF. CDR3 nucleotides: TGCAGCGTTGAAGATCAAGGGGACGAGCAGTACTTC.

There are a few counts of this clonotype. The chain links TRBV5-6 to TRBJ2-7; 7 bases map to TRBD2. The V and J ends lost 4 bases and 2 bases, in that order; junction bases with no gene match: 3. Germline assignment: CDR1 SGHDT and CDR2 YYEEEE. This CDR3 has 13 amino acids. Here the CDR3 reads CASSRDYTYEQYF. CDR3 DNA: TGTGCCAGCAGCCGGGACTATACCTACGAGCAGTACTTC. The variable domain in full, completed from reference TRBV5-6 and TRBJ2-7, reads DAGVTQSPTHLIKTRGQQVTLRCSPKSGHDTVSWYQQALGQGPQFIFQYYEEEERQRGNFPDRFSGHQFPNYSSELNVNALLLGDSALYLCASSRDYTYEQYFGPGTRLTVT.

This clonotype was seen many times. The V gene is TRBV15, the J gene TRBJ2-2; 7 bases line up with TRBD2. V shed 1 base, J shed 2 bases, and the junction held 4 bases outside the gene matches. The germline gives CDR1 LNHNV, CDR2 YYDKDF (reference sequence). This CDR3 has 16 amino acids. CDR3 in amino acids: CATSRGGGGNTGELFF. The CDR3 region has the DNA TGTGCCACCAGCAGAGGGGGCGGGGGAAACACCGGGGAGCTGTTTTTT.

The chain uses TRBV20-1 and TRBJ2-2; tentatively, D is TRBD2 (6 bases). CDR3 length equals 13 residues. Germline values: CDR1 DFQATT, CDR2 SNEGSKA (reference sequence). Trimming stripped 3 bases from V and 6 bases from J, with 11 bases between. The DNA for the CDR3 is TGCAGTGCTAGCCCCGGGAGTTCCGGGGAGCTGTTTTTT. It codes for CSASPGSSGELFF.

This clonotype has ten or more counts. J is TRBJ2-7 and V is TRBV12-3 or TRBV12-4, with a possible D match to TRBD1 (5 bases). With 2 bases removed from V and 2 bases from J, the gap between germline ends came to 10 bases. This CDR3 region has 14 residues. CDR3: CASSLRGGTYEQYF. CDR3 bases: TGTGCCAGCAGTTTAAGGGGCGGAACCTACGAGCAGTACTTC.

Concerning this clonotype itself: The junction differs from germline at one of its ends, possibly a read error. This chain uses TRBV6-5 with TRBJ2-2, with 10 positions matching TRBD2. The CDR3 extends over 18 amino acids. CDR1 is MNHEY and CDR2 is SVGAGI in the germline V gene. DNA of the CDR3: TGTGCCAGCAGTTCCCTATCGAAGCGGCTAGCGGGAGTCGGGGAGCGGTTTTTT. It yields the protein CASSSLSKRLAGVGERFF.

Ten or more counts support this clonotype. The gene calls are TRBV6-2 or TRBV6-3 and TRBJ1-5; perhaps TRBD1 as D (5 bases). Per germline, CDR1 MNHEY and CDR2 SVGEGT. CDR3 length: 14 residues. V was cut by 8 bases and J by 9 bases, with 20 bases left in between. CDR3 region: CASRDGGKKSPQHF. Written as DNA, the CDR3 is TGTGCCAGCCGCGACGGGGGAAAGAAATCGCCCCAGCATTTT.

This clonotype has a count of ten or more. This sequence joins TRBV4-2 and TRBJ2-2; D gene unclear. The germline V and J ends were trimmed by 0 bases and 0 bases, with 11 bases remaining between them. Per germline, CDR1 LGHNA and CDR2 YNFKEQ. The CDR3 contains 17 residues. The CDR3 loop is CASSQDAQRTNTGELFF. The CDR3 DNA reads TGTGCCAGCAGCCAAGATGCCCAGCGAACGAACACCGGGGAGCTGTTTTTT.

This clonotype has at least ten counts. The chain links TRBV7-8 to TRBJ1-5; possibly TRBD1 for D (5 bases). Germline assignment: CDR1 SGHVS and CDR2 FQNEAQ. This CDR3 has 16 residues. V was shortened by 6 bases and J by 3 bases, with 18 bases between the two germline ends. The CDR3 DNA is TGTGCCAGCAGAAGGGGTAACGGGATGACCAATCAGCCCCAGCATTTT. Amino acid sequence: CASRRGNGMTNQPQHF.